This T cell receptor (beta chain) was obtained from a study of OX40 agonist ivuxolimab in advanced cancers. For context, the study as a whole: Ivuxolimab, which targeted the costimulatory receptor OX40 (CD134), was an agonistic, fully human IgG2 monoclonal antibody. Of the roughly 53 patients in dose escalation, 19 had hepatocellular carcinoma, approximately 15 had melanoma, 9 had renal cell carcinoma and 9 had head and neck cancer. Peripheral TCRbeta sequencing was intended to test whether TCR sequence diversity was altered and clonal T-cell expansion was caused by ivuxolimab. In the dose-escalation cohort, approximately 83% of patients were male, and the mean age was approximately 60 years with a range of roughly 20 to 80. Intravenous ivuxolimab was administered to patients every 2 weeks at six dose levels: 0.01, 0.1, 0.3, 1.5, 3 and 10 mg/kg. Partial responses were achieved by three dose-escalation patients, of whom one had hepatocellular carcinoma and two had cutaneous melanoma. The paper covers the monotherapy dose-escalation part of the phase I ivuxolimab trial, which included N = 52 patients. Patients were allowed to have had prior anti-PD-1, anti-PD-L1 or anti-CTLA-4 therapy, and 40% of the dose-escalation patients had been treated with checkpoint inhibitors. Points the paper makes about the study in general: Antigen specificity was not determined for the clonally expanded peripheral T cells. After ivuxolimab, more expanded clones were found on average in CD8+ T cells than in CD4+ T cells. In the 0.1-3.0 mg/kg groups, partial responders had among the lowest normalized peripheral clonal expansion, particularly in CD8+ T cells. At doses of 0.1 to 3.0 mg/kg, clonal expansion of both CD4+ and CD8+ blood T cells was observed from baseline to week 6. Low levels of normalized T-cell clonal expansion were also seen in some nonresponding patients.

The CDR3 spans 17 residues, from the cysteine through the phenylalanine. The kept DNA is CDR3 alone, 51 bases in frame from the first base. Deletion took 2 bases off V and 7 bases off J, with a span of 21 bases between the germline ends. Reading the germline V gene gives CDR1 SGHTA and CDR2 FQGNSA. The trial excluded patients who had a history of autoimmune disease or were on systemic immunosuppression. Peripheral blood for TCR sequencing was drawn from every dose cohort at baseline, at cycle 4 day 1 and at cycle 7 day 1. The samples were taken from a phase I, first-in-human, multicenter, open-label dose-escalation trial of ivuxolimab. Adults with locally advanced or metastatic melanoma, renal cell carcinoma, hepatocellular carcinoma or head and neck squamous cell carcinoma were enrolled in the trial. Before TCR sequencing, CD4+ and CD8+ T cells were separately sorted from peripheral blood. Turning to this clone: Its antigen remains undetermined. Qualities for individual bases were not recorded, and no much larger clone is one base off.

Genomic DNA was isolated from the sorted cells so that the TCRbeta CDR3 region could be sequenced. The immunoSEQ Assay was used for sequencing of TCRbeta CDR3 regions. Held by TCRdb, this immuneACCESS table contains in-frame sequences only and omits some clones. Under half of the omission traces to an unresolved V gene where checked; the cause of the rest is unknown. Across this sample there are around 30,000 clones, with 91% seen only once. The top ten clonotypes cover around 9% of the sample. This receptor was obtained from an adult with an advanced solid tumor such as melanoma, head and neck, liver or kidney cancer. The sequence links TRBV7-2 to TRBJ1-5, and perhaps TRBD1 as D gene, on 5 matching bases. The source was CD4+ or CD8+ T cells sorted from blood, collected in a trial of the OX40 agonist ivuxolimab. The CDR3 sequence is CASSLLAGRRGAQPQHF. The DNA sequence is as follows: TGTGCCAGCAGCTTACTTGCAGGCAGGAGGGGAGCGCAGCCCCAGCATTTT.